The present T cell receptor beta chain was sequenced within a study of OX40 agonist ivuxolimab in advanced cancers. Study summary: Every 2 weeks, patients received ivuxolimab intravenously, dosed at 0.01 to 10 mg/kg. The study reported partial responses in three patients: one hepatocellular carcinoma, two cutaneous melanoma.

The ends were cut back, 10 bases at V and 5 bases at J, with 17 bases in the middle. From germline, CDR1 is ENHRY and CDR2 SYGVKD. This CDR3 contains 13 residues. The data were produced by immunoSEQ multiplex PCR, yet TCRdb's version contains in-frame clones alone and is incomplete. The table includes tens of thousands of clones, about 88% detected once. This chain links TRBV10-3 with TRBJ2-5; weak D call: TRBD2 (6 bases). The sequenced sample was CD4+ or CD8+ T cells sorted from blood, obtained in a trial of the OX40 agonist ivuxolimab. The TCR originated in an adult with an advanced solid tumor such as melanoma, head and neck, liver or kidney cancer. The CDR3 sequence: CATRGDAGETQYF. The CDR3 DNA reads TGTGCCACTCGAGGGGACGCGGGGGAGACCCAGTACTTC.